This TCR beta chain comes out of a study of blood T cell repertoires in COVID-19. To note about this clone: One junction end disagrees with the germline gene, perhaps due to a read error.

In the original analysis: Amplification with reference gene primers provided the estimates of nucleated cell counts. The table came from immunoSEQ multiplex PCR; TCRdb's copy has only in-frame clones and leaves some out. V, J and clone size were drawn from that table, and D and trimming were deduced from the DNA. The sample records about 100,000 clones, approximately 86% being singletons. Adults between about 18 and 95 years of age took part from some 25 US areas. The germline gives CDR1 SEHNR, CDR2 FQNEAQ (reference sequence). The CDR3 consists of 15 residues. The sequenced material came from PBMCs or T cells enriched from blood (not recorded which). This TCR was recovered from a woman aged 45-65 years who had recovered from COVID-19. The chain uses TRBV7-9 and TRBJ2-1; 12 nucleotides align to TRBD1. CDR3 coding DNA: TGTGCCAGCAGCTCAGGGACAGGGGGCTACGATGAGCAGTTCTTC. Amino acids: CASSSGTGGYDEQFF.